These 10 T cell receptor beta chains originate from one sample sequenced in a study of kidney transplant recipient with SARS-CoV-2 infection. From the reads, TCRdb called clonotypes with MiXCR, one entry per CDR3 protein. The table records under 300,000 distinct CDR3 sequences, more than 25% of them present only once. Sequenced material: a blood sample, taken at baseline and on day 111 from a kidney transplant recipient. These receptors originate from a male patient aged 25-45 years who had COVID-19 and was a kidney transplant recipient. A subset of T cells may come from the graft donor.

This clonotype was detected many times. This chain's CDR3 is CASSRSDSHGKTYGYTF. The DNA for the CDR3 is TGTGCCAGCAGTAGATCGGACTCACACGGAAAGACCTATGGCTACACCTTC. V and J are TRBV6-4 and TRBJ1-2; D is unclear. Trimming removed 5 bases at V and 4 bases at J, with 23 bases between. Germline-derived CDR1 and CDR2 are MRHNA and SNTAGT. This CDR3 spans 17 amino acids.

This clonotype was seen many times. The CDR3 DNA reads TGCGCCAGCAGCGGCGAAAACTATGGCTACACCTTC. Protein sequence: CASSGENYGYTF. This chain joins TRBV5-1 and TRBJ1-2; D unresolved. This CDR3 region has 12 residues. Germline loops: CDR1 SGHRS, CDR2 YFSETQ. V lost 4 bases and J 2 bases, leaving 6 bases between the germline ends.

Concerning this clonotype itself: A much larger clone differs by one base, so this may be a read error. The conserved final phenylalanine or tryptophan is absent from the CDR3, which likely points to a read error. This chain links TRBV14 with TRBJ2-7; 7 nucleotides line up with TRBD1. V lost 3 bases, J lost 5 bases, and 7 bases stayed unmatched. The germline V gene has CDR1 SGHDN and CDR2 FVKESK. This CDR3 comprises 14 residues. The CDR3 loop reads CASSQTTGSHEQYL. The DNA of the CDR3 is TGTGCCAGCAGCCAGACGACAGGGTCCCACGAGCAGTACCTC.

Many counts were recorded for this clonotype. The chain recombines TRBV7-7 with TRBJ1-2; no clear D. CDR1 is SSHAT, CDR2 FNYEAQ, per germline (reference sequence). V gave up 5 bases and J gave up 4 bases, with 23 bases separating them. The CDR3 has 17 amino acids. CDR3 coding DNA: TGTGCCAGCAGCGGGAATCATAAGTGCCGAAAGACCTATGGCTACACCTTC. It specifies CASSGNHKCRKTYGYTF.

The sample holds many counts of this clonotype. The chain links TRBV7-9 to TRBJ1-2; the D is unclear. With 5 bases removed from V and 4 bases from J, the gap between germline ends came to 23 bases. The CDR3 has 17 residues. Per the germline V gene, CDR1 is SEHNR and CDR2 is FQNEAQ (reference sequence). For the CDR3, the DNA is TGTGCCAGCAGCGTTAATGCATACCATGGAAAGACCTATGGCTACACCTTC. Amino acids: CASSVNAYHGKTYGYTF. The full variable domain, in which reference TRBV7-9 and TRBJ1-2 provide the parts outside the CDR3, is DTGVSQNPRHKITKRGQNVTFRCDPISEHNRLYWYRQTLGQGPEFLTYFQNEAQLEKSRLLSDRFSAERPKGSFSTLEIQRTEQGDSAMYLCASSVNAYHGKTYGYTFGSGTRLTVV.

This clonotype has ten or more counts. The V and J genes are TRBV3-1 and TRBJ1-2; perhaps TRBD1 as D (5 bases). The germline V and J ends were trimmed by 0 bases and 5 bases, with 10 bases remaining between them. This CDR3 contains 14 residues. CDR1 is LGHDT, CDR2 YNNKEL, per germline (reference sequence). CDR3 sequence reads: CASSQEGVRYGYTF. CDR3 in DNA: TGTGCCAGCAGCCAAGAGGGGGTTCGTTATGGCTACACCTTC.

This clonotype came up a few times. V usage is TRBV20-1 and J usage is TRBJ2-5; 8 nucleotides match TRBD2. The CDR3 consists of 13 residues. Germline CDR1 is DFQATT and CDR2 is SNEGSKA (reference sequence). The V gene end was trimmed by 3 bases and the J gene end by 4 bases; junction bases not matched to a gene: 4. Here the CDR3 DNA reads TGCAGTGCTAGCGGGGGGGCCCTAGAGACCCAGTACTTC. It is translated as CSASGGALETQYF.

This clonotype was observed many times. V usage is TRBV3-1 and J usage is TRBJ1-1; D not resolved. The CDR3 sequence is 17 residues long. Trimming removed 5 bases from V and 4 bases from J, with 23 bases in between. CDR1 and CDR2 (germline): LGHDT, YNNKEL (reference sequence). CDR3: CASSCSNPISIRTEAFF. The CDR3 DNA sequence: TGTGCCAGCAGCTGCTCCAATCCCATTTCAATTCGCACTGAAGCTTTCTTT.

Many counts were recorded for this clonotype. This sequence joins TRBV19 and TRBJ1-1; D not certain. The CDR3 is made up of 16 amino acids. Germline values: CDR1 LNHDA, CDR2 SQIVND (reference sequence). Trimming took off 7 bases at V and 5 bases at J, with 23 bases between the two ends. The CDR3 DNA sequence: TGTGCCAGTAAGCTCTCGGAGTCAGACCGAAGGACTGAAGCTTTCTTT. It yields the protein CASKLSESDRRTEAFF.

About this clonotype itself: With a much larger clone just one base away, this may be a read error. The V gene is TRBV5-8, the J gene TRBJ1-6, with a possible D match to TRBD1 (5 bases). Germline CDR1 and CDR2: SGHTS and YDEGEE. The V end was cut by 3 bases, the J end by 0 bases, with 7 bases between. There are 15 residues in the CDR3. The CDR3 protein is CASSWDGSYNSPLHF. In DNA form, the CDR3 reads TGTGCCAGCAGCTGGGACGGCTCCTATAATTCACCCCTCCACTTT.